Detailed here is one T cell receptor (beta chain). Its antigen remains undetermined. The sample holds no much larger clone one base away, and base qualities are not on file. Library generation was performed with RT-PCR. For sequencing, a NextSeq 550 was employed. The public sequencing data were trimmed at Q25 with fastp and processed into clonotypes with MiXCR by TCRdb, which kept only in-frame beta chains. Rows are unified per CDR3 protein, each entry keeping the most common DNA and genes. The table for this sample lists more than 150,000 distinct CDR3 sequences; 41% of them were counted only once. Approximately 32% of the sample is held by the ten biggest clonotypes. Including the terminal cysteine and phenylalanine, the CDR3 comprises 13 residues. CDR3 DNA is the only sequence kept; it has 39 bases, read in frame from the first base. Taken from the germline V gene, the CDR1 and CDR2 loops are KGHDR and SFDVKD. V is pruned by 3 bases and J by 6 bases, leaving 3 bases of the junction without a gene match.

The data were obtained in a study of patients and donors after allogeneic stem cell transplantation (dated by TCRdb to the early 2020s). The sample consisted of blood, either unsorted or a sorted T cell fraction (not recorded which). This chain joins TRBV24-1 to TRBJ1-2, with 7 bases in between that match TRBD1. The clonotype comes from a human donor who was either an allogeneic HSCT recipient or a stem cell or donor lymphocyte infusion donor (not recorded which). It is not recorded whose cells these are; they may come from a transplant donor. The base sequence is TGTGCCACCAGTGATCGGACAGGCAATGGCTACACCTTC. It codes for CATSDRTGNGYTF.